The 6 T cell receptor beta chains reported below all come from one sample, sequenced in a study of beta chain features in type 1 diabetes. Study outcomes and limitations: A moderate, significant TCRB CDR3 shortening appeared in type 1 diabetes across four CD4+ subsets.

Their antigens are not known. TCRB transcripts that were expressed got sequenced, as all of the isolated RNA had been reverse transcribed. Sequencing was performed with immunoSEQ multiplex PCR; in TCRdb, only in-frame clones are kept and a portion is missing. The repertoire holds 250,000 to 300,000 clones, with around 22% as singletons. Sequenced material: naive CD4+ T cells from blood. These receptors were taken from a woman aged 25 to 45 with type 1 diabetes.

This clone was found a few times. The CDR3 DNA sequence: TGTGCCTGGAGTTGGACAAGTAACTATGGCTACACCTTC. This codes for CAWSWTSNYGYTF. The genes are TRBV30 and TRBJ1-2; D possibly corresponds to TRBD1 (5 bases). The CDR3 has 13 amino acids. CDR1 and CDR2 from the germline V gene are GTSNPN and SVGIG (reference sequence). Trimming took off 2 bases at V and 1 base at J, with 8 bases between the two ends. Drawing the rest from reference TRBV30 and TRBJ1-2, the complete variable domain is SQTIHQWPATLVQPVGSPLSLECTVEGTSNPNLYWYRQAAGRGLQLLFYSVGIGQISSEVPQNLSASRPQDRQFILSSKKLLLSDSGFYLCAWSWTSNYGYTFGSGTRLTVV.

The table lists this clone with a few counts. CDR3 nucleotide sequence: TGTGCCAGCAGCTTAGCCAGGGAGCAGTACTTC. This sequence encodes CASSLAREQYF. V gene TRBV7-9 combines with J gene TRBJ2-7, with D hard to call. Germline CDR1 reads SEHNR; CDR2 reads FQNEAQ (reference sequence). V was trimmed by 0 bases and J by 7 bases, leaving 4 bases between them. This CDR3 is 11 amino acids long.

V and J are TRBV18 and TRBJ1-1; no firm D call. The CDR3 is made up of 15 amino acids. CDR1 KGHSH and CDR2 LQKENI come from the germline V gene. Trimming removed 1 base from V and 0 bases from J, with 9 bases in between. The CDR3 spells CASSPQETVNTEAFF. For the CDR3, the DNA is TGTGCCAGCTCACCACAAGAAACGGTGAACACTGAAGCTTTCTTT.

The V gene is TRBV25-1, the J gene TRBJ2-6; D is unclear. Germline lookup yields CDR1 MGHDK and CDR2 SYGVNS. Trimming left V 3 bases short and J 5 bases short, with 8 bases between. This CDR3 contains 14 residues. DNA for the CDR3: TGTGCCAGCAGTGATTCGAGCTGGGCCAACGTCCTGACTTTC. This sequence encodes CASSDSSWANVLTF.

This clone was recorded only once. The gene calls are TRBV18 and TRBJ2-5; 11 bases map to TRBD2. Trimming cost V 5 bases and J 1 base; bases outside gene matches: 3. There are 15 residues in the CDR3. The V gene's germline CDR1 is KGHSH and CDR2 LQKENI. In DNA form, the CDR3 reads TGTGCCAGCTCATTGACTAGCGGGACCCAAGAGACCCAGTACTTC. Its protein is CASSLTSGTQETQYF.

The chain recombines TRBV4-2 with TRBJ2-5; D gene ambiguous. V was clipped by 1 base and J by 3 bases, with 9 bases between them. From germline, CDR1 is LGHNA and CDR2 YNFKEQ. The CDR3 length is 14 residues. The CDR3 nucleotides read TGTGCCAGCAGCCAAGTAACAGATAAAGAGACCCAGTACTTC. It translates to CASSQVTDKETQYF.